Presented here are 23 T cell receptor beta chains from one specimen sequenced in a study of CD8 T cells in Susac syndrome. Reverse transcription used roughly 0.45 to 1 ug RNA and random hexamers. TCRdb processed the immunoSEQ multiplex PCR reads anew with MiXCR; each CDR3 protein has one entry. The repertoire holds 180,000 or so distinct CDR3 sequences, with over 85% as singletons. The sample was CD4+ T cells from PBMCs. The origin of the receptors is a human donor in good health.

The chain is built from TRBV7-2 and TRBJ2-3; D is ambiguous. Between the trimmed V and J ends, which lost 5 bases and 2 bases, there was a span of 8 bases. The CDR3 is 13 amino acids. The germline V gene has CDR1 SGHTA and CDR2 FQGNSA. CDR3 in amino acids: CASSGDSTDTQYF. In DNA form, the CDR3 reads TGTGCCAGCAGCGGGGATTCCACAGATACGCAGTATTTT. Full variable domain (missing parts from reference TRBV7-2 and TRBJ2-3): GAGVSQSPSNKVTEKGKDVELRCDPISGHTALYWYRQSLGQGLEFLIYFQGNSAPDKSGLPSDRFSAERTGGSVSTLTIQRTQQEDSAVYLCASSGDSTDTQYFGPGTRLTVL.

For the CDR3, the DNA is TGTGCCAGCAGTAGACAGGGGGAAGGCTACGAGCAGTACTTC. Translation: CASSRQGEGYEQYF. This rearrangement joins TRBV25-1 to TRBJ2-7; 9 bases match TRBD1. This CDR3 has 14 residues. The junction had 5 bases not matched to a gene; V was cut back by 5 bases and J by 3 bases. Germline V gives CDR1 MGHDK, CDR2 SYGVNS.

This clonotype has a single count. V gene TRBV5-1 combines with J gene TRBJ2-5; D not certain. Germline CDR1 SGHRS, CDR2 YFSETQ. V shed 1 base and J shed 3 bases, with 16 bases lying between them. The length of the CDR3 is 16 residues. DNA for the CDR3: TGCGCCAGCAGCTTGCAGCCAAGTAGTACAAAAGAGACCCAGTACTTC. It specifies CASSLQPSSTKETQYF.

The rearrangement joins TRBV24-1 to TRBJ2-1; the D gene is possibly TRBD2 (5 bases). Germline lookup yields CDR1 KGHDR and CDR2 SFDVKD. V lost 3 bases and J lost 3, with 17 bases in between. This CDR3 has 17 residues. The DNA for the CDR3 is TGTGCCACCAGTGATCCCCGAAAGTACGGAGGCTACAATGAGCAGTTCTTC. Encoded protein: CATSDPRKYGGYNEQFF.

The genes are TRBV2 and TRBJ2-5, with D tentatively TRBD2 (6 bases). V was cut by 3 bases and J by 5 bases, with 10 bases left in between. The germline CDR1 and CDR2 sequences are SNHLY and FYNNEI. This CDR3 has 13 residues. This chain's CDR3 is CASSEGGLETQYF. The CDR3 coding sequence is TGTGCCAGCAGTGAGGGGGGTCTGGAGACCCAGTACTTC.

This chain joins TRBV7-3 and TRBJ2-1; TRBD2 might be the D (5 bases). Trimming left V 1 base short and J 7 bases short, with 11 bases between. The V gene's germline CDR1 is SGHTA and CDR2 FQGTGA. This CDR3 is built from 14 residues. The chain's CDR3 is CASSLNEGLNEQFF. The CDR3 nucleotides are TGTGCCAGCAGCTTAAATGAGGGCCTGAATGAGCAGTTCTTC.

This clonotype has more than one count but fewer than ten. A read error may account for a junction end that differs from germline. This sequence joins TRBV3-1 and TRBJ2-5; D call uncertain. The CDR3 spans 12 residues. Germline lookup yields CDR1 LGHDT and CDR2 YNNKEL (reference sequence). The CDR3, as DNA: TGCGCCAGCAGCTTGAGTCAAGAGACCCAGTACTTC. This sequence encodes CASSLSQETQYF.

The CDR3 nucleotides read TGTGCCAGCAGCCCCGTCGGTGGCTCCTACAATGAGCAGTTCTTC. Translating gives CASSPVGGSYNEQFF. The V and J genes are TRBV5-4 and TRBJ2-1, with no clear D. From germline, CDR1 is SGHNT and CDR2 YYREEE (reference sequence). Between the trimmed V and J ends, which lost 4 bases and 0 bases, there was a span of 11 bases. CDR3 length: 15 amino acids.

The chain carries TRBV12-3 or TRBV12-4 and TRBJ2-2, with unresolved D. V was clipped by 6 bases and J by 3 bases, with 8 bases between them. The CDR3 covers 13 residues. CDR3 coding DNA: TGTGCCAGCAGCAACTGGGACACCGGGGAGCTGTTTTTT. This sequence encodes CASSNWDTGELFF.

J is TRBJ2-1 and V is TRBV27; D ambiguous. This CDR3 comprises 14 residues. V lost 5 bases and J 9 bases, leaving 17 bases between the germline ends. The germline V gene encodes CDR1 MNHEY and CDR2 SMNVEV (reference sequence). The CDR3 DNA follows: TGTGCCAGCAGTCCGGAACGGTTGGGCCTTGAGCAGTTCTTC. Its protein product is CASSPERLGLEQFF.

This chain joins TRBV28 and TRBJ2-7; no clear D. Germline values: CDR1 MDHEN, CDR2 SYDVKM. The CDR3 loop spans 12 amino acids. Trimming cost V 3 bases and J 3 bases, with 6 bases left between them. In nucleotides, the CDR3 is TGTGCCAGCAGTTTGACGAGCTACGAGCAGTACGTC. Translated, it gives CASSLTSYEQYV.

The chain links TRBV3-1 to TRBJ2-4; 7 nucleotides agree with TRBD2. The CDR3 consists of 13 residues. Germline CDR1 and CDR2: LGHDT and YNNKEL (reference sequence). J lost 9 bases, V lost 7 bases, and 9 bases had no gene match. The DNA of the CDR3 is TGTGCCAGCACCCTACTAGCGACGGGCATTCAGTACTTC. Translated, it gives CASTLLATGIQYF. The entire variable domain, with the rest obtained from reference TRBV3-1 and TRBJ2-4, is as follows: DTAVSQTPKYLVTQMGNDKSIKCEQNLGHDTMYWYKQDSKKFLKIMFSYNNKELIINETVPNRFSPKSPDKAHLNLHINSLELGDSAVYFCASTLLATGIQYFGAGTRLSVL.

This chain uses TRBV27 with TRBJ2-7; D gene uncertain. There are 15 residues in the CDR3. Germline V gives CDR1 MNHEY, CDR2 SMNVEV (reference sequence). V lost 6 bases and J lost 4, with 19 bases in between. This CDR3 is CASRQDRAVAYEQYF. The CDR3 region has the DNA TGTGCCAGCAGGCAGGACCGGGCGGTGGCGTACGAGCAGTACTTC.

J is TRBJ1-2 and V is TRBV28, with D uncertain. Germline values: CDR1 MDHEN, CDR2 SYDVKM. CDR3 size: 11 residues. V dropped 2 bases and J dropped 13 bases, with 11 bases sitting between them. The CDR3 reads CASSLTRVPTF. The CDR3 DNA sequence: TGTGCCAGCAGTTTAACCCGGGTCCCCACCTTC.

V usage is TRBV7-8 and J usage is TRBJ2-1, with TRBD1 matching over 9 bases. This CDR3 contains 14 residues. The J segment lost 4 bases and the V segment lost 6 bases, leaving 4 bases of the junction unmatched. The germline V gene encodes CDR1 SGHVS and CDR2 FQNEAQ. This CDR3 is CASRQGASYNEQFF. CDR3 nucleotide sequence: TGTGCCAGCAGACAGGGGGCTTCTTACAATGAGCAGTTCTTC.

The chain employs TRBV5-4 and TRBJ2-1; 10 nucleotides agree with TRBD1. The CDR3 length is 15 residues. After removal of 4 bases from V and 12 bases from J, the junction contained 13 bases not matched to a gene. Per germline, CDR1 SGHNT and CDR2 YYREEE (reference sequence). CDR3 nucleotides: TGTGCCAGCAGCCTATCGGGACAGGGGTTAAATCTGCAGTTCTTC. It encodes CASSLSGQGLNLQFF.

This clonotype was recorded once. The chain uses TRBV29-1 and TRBJ1-1, with D perhaps TRBD1 (5 bases). The V gene's germline CDR1 is SQVTM and CDR2 ANQGSEA. This CDR3 is built from 14 residues. V was clipped by 6 bases and J by 0 bases, with 14 bases between them. The CDR3 nucleotides read TGCAGCGTGGTAGGGACGGCTCTGAACACTGAAGCTTTCTTT. Translating it yields CSVVGTALNTEAFF.

V is TRBV20-1 and J is TRBJ1-2, with D maybe TRBD1 (6 bases). Germline V gene lookup returns CDR1 DFQATT and CDR2 SNEGSKA (reference sequence). The CDR3 totals 15 residues. With 0 bases removed from V and 3 bases from J, the gap between germline ends came to 14 bases. The CDR3 DNA reads as TGCAGTGCTAGAGATCCCGGGGGCGCCCACTATGGCTACACCTTC. It is translated as CSARDPGGAHYGYTF.

The gene calls are TRBV27 and TRBJ2-7, with D hard to call. Germline-derived CDR1 and CDR2 are MNHEY and SMNVEV (reference sequence). CDR3 size: 9 residues. The V and J ends lost 8 bases and 4 bases respectively, with 3 bases between them. CDR3 DNA sequence: TGTGCCAGCGGGTACGAGCAGTACGTC. This gives the protein CASGYEQYV.

The chain combines TRBV7-2 with TRBJ2-3; 10 nucleotides line up with TRBD1. The CDR3 runs to 15 residues. CDR1 and CDR2 (germline): SGHTA, FQGNSA. J was trimmed by 7 bases and V by 5 bases; bases with no gene match: 9. The DNA of the CDR3 is TGTGCCAGCAGCCAGGACGGGACAGGGGACTATACGCAGTATTTT. It codes for CASSQDGTGDYTQYF.

The chain is built from TRBV29-1 and TRBJ2-5, with a tentative D call TRBD1 (5 bases). V was cut by 6 bases and J by 4 bases, with 12 bases left in between. CDR3 size: 12 residues. CDR1 and CDR2 from the germline V gene are SQVTM and ANQGSEA. The DNA for the CDR3 is TGCAGCGTGGACAACAACGGAGAGACCCAGTACTTC. Amino acid sequence: CSVDNNGETQYF.

The genes are TRBV5-1 and TRBJ2-6; 12 bases match TRBD2. V lost 4 bases, J lost 0 bases, and 8 bases stayed unmatched. The CDR3 sequence is 19 residues long. Germline values: CDR1 SGHRS, CDR2 YFSETQ. In DNA, the CDR3 is TGCGCCAGCAGCCCCCAGGGACTAGCGGGCACCTCTGGGGCCAACGTCCTGACTTTC. Translation gives CASSPQGLAGTSGANVLTF.

This chain joins TRBV28 and TRBJ1-4, with D unclear. Germline V gives CDR1 MDHEN, CDR2 SYDVKM. Deletions cut 2 bases from V and 8 bases from J, with 12 bases between. CDR3 length equals 14 residues. The CDR3 bases are TGTGCCAGCAGTTTAACTCCGTGGGAGGAAAAACTGTTTTTT. Translated: CASSLTPWEEKLFF. Complete variable domain (other parts from reference TRBV28 and TRBJ1-4): DVKVTQSSRYLVKRTGEKVFLECVQDMDHENMFWYRQDPGLGLRLIYFSYDVKMKEKGDIPEGYSVSREKKERFSLILESASTNQTSMYLCASSLTPWEEKLFFGSGTQLSVL.